The sequence of this T cell receptor (beta chain) was determined in a study of blood T cell repertoires in COVID-19. The age range of participants was about 18 to 95 years, with residence in under 25 US areas. Recovered participants had two consecutive negative NP/OP PCR tests, healthcare professional clearance, or symptom resolution. Using immunoSEQ multiplex PCR, the repertoire was profiled, and TCRdb retains in-frame clones only, with some absent. This table has 390,000 or so clones, around 89% appearing once. The sequencing sample was made of PBMCs or T cells enriched from blood (not recorded which). This TCR was sampled from a man aged 18 to 29 who had recovered from COVID-19.

In DNA form, the CDR3 reads TGTGCCAGCAGCGTTGTAGCGGGAGATACGTCCTACGAGCAGTACTTC. Protein product: CASSVVAGDTSYEQYF. The rearrangement uses TRBV9 and TRBJ2-7, with 9 bases that match TRBD2. V was pared by 2 bases and J by 1 base, with 7 bases of the junction left unmatched. This CDR3 is built from 16 residues. Germline CDR1 and CDR2: SGDLS and YYNGEE.